These 26 T cell receptor beta chains originate from one sample sequenced in a study of CD8 T cells in ankylosing spondylitis. TCRdb reanalysed the 5' RACE reads using MiXCR and keeps one entry per CDR3 protein. The data contain 37,000 or so distinct CDR3 sequences, approximately 17% of them seen just once; the ten biggest clones take up 45%. Sequences were obtained from blood. These receptor sequences come from a male donor with ankylosing spondylitis or in good health (not recorded which).

The chain recombines TRBV6-2 or TRBV6-3 with TRBJ2-5; 12 bases are a match to TRBD2. The germline CDR1 and CDR2 sequences are MNHEY and SVGEGT. Losses at the gene ends were 6 bases for V and 4 bases for J; bases not matched to a gene: 6. This CDR3 is built from 15 residues. CDR3 nucleotide sequence: TGTGCCAGCAGCACTGGACTAGCGGGATTAGAGACCCAGTACTTC. Translating gives CASSTGLAGLETQYF.

The chain is built from TRBV28 and TRBJ2-2; D gene uncertain. V lost 5 bases and J 3 bases, leaving 1 base between the germline ends. Germline values: CDR1 MDHEN, CDR2 SYDVKM. The length of the CDR3 is 11 residues. Here the CDR3 DNA reads TGTGCCAGCAGTGACACCGGGGAGCTGTTTTTT. Its protein is CASSDTGELFF.

This clonotype showed up many times. The chain has TRBV6-2 or TRBV6-3 and TRBJ2-2, with 10 positions matching TRBD1. Germline V CDR1 and CDR2: MNHEY, SVGEGT. The J segment lost 3 bases and the V segment lost 6 bases, leaving 1 base of the junction unmatched. The CDR3 covers 14 residues. CDR3 DNA: TGTGCCAGCAGAGGGACAGGGGACACCGGGGAGCTGTTTTTT. Protein product: CASRGTGDTGELFF.

The V call is TRBV2, the J call TRBJ2-4, with a tentative D call TRBD2 (5 bases). This CDR3 has 12 residues. CDR1 and CDR2 from the germline V gene are SNHLY and FYNNEI. The ends were cut back, 7 bases at V and 9 bases at J, with 13 bases in the middle. The CDR3 nucleotides read TGTGCCAGCAAGGCGGAGGCGGGCATTCAGTACTTC. Protein sequence: CASKAEAGIQYF.

The rearrangement joins TRBV5-1 to TRBJ2-1, with 11 bases aligning to TRBD2. The V segment lost 0 bases and the J segment 8 bases; nucleotides outside the gene matches: 7. The CDR3 loop spans 16 amino acids. Germline-derived CDR1 and CDR2 are SGHRS and YFSETQ. The chain's CDR3 is CASSLEVTSGVDEQFF. CDR3 sequence (DNA): TGCGCCAGCAGCTTGGAAGTGACTAGCGGGGTCGATGAGCAGTTCTTC. Full variable domain (missing parts from reference TRBV5-1 and TRBJ2-1): KAGVTQTPRYLIKTRGQQVTLSCSPISGHRSVSWYQQTPGQGLQFLFEYFSETQRNKGNFPGRFSGRQFSNSRSEMNVSTLELGDSALYLCASSLEVTSGVDEQFFGPGTRLTVL.

This clonotype came up a few times. For the CDR3, the DNA is TGCAGCGTTGAAGATCTCCGGTGGGAGACCCAGTACTTC. Translated: CSVEDLRWETQYF. The chain combines TRBV29-1 with TRBJ2-5; D not certain. The CDR3 spans 13 residues. V shed 0 bases and J shed 5 bases, with 10 bases lying between them. Germline V gene data show CDR1 as SQVTM and CDR2 as ANQGSEA. Full variable domain (outside the CDR3, taken from reference TRBV29-1 and TRBJ2-5): SAVISQKPSRDICQRGTSLTIQCQVDSQVTMMFWYRQQPGQSLTLIATANQGSEATYESGFVIDKFPISRPNLTFSTLTVSNMSPEDSSIYLCSVEDLRWETQYFGPGTRLLVL.

In its sample, this clonotype was seen a few times. The chain has TRBV7-3 and TRBJ1-1; D possibly corresponds to TRBD1 (5 bases). CDR3 length: 13 residues. Trimming cost V 6 bases and J 1 base, with 9 bases left between them. Germline CDR1 SGHTA, CDR2 FQGTGA. The CDR3 DNA reads TGTGCCAGCAGTGATAGGGGGAACACTGAAGCTTTCTTT. This gives the protein CASSDRGNTEAFF.

This clonotype was seen a handful of times. The chain couples TRBV12-3 or TRBV12-4 to TRBJ1-3, with TRBD1 identical over 7 bases. V lost 3 bases to trimming and J lost 2 bases; unmatched junction nucleotides: 4. This CDR3 comprises 15 residues. CDR3 sequence (DNA): TGTGCCAGCAGTTTCCCCGGGACAGCTGGAAACACCATATATTTT. This encodes CASSFPGTAGNTIYF.

The V and J genes are TRBV3-1 and TRBJ2-2, with D unresolved. The germline gives CDR1 LGHDT, CDR2 YNNKEL (reference sequence). The CDR3 sequence is 14 residues long. V lost 3 bases to trimming and J lost 5 bases, with 10 bases between them. The CDR3 region is CASSQDGRTGELFF. The CDR3 DNA reads as TGTGCCAGCAGCCAGGACGGTCGGACCGGGGAGCTGTTTTTT. Combining the CDR3 with reference TRBV3-1 and TRBJ2-2 gives the whole variable domain DTAVSQTPKYLVTQMGNDKSIKCEQNLGHDTMYWYKQDSKKFLKIMFSYNNKELIINETVPNRFSPKSPDKAHLNLHINSLELGDSAVYFCASSQDGRTGELFFGEGSRLTVL.

This clonotype was counted a few times. The V and J genes are TRBV3-1 and TRBJ1-1; no reliable D call. The germline V gene has CDR1 LGHDT and CDR2 YNNKEL (reference sequence). Trimming removed 0 bases at V and 11 bases at J, with 10 bases between. The CDR3 has 12 amino acids. Written as DNA, the CDR3 is TGTGCCAGCAGCCAAGAGGGCCGGCCTGCTTTCTTT. The encoded protein is CASSQEGRPAFF.

In its sample, this clonotype was seen many times. The rearrangement links TRBV7-8 to TRBJ2-7; D gene unclear. This CDR3 is 13 amino acids long. The germline V gene has CDR1 SGHVS and CDR2 FQNEAQ. V shed 1 base and J shed 1 base, with 5 bases lying between them. Here the CDR3 DNA reads TGTGCCAGCAGCTTAGGACCGTCCTACGAGCAGTACGTC. Translated: CASSLGPSYEQYV.

The chain carries TRBV20-1 and TRBJ2-5, with 10 positions matching TRBD1. V was pared by 2 bases and J by 5 bases, with 2 bases of the junction left unmatched. The CDR3 spans 13 residues. Germline CDR1 is DFQATT and CDR2 is SNEGSKA (reference sequence). CDR3: CSARWTGGETQYF. CDR3 in DNA: TGCAGTGCTAGATGGACAGGGGGGGAGACCCAGTACTTC.

This clonotype was observed a few times. V and J are TRBV27 and TRBJ2-2, with 9 positions matching TRBD2. The CDR3 consists of 14 residues. Trimming removed 3 bases from V and 5 bases from J; junction bases left unmatched: 1. Germline V lookup: CDR1 MNHEY, CDR2 SMNVEV (reference sequence). For the CDR3, the DNA is TGTGCCAGCAGTTTTAGCGGGAGAACCGGGGAGCTGTTTTTT. Translating it yields CASSFSGRTGELFF.

This chain's CDR3 is CSARDPRSGGVNEQFF. The CDR3 nucleotides are TGCAGTGCTAGAGATCCTCGCAGCGGGGGGGTCAATGAGCAGTTCTTC. V is TRBV20-1 and J is TRBJ2-1, with 10 nucleotides matching TRBD2. In germline, CDR1 is DFQATT, CDR2 SNEGSKA (reference sequence). The CDR3 length is 16 residues. V shed 0 bases and J 6 bases; nucleotides not matched to a gene: 8.

This clonotype was seen a few times. The J gene is TRBJ2-1, the V gene TRBV7-2; TRBD2 might be the D (7 bases). The germline CDR1 and CDR2 sequences are SGHTA and FQGNSA. There are 15 residues in the CDR3. Trimming took off 3 bases at V and 4 bases at J, with 13 bases between the two ends. The CDR3 reads CASSFRGGAYNEQFF. Written as DNA, the CDR3 is TGTGCCAGCAGCTTCAGAGGGGGGGCTTACAATGAGCAGTTCTTC.

V and J are TRBV29-1 and TRBJ2-5; D unresolved. In germline, CDR1 is SQVTM, CDR2 ANQGSEA. The CDR3 has 14 residues. V was clipped by 0 bases and J by 2 bases, with 10 bases between them. The CDR3 loop is CSVEDSDDQETQYF. Written as DNA, the CDR3 is TGCAGCGTTGAAGACAGTGACGATCAAGAGACCCAGTACTTC.

This clonotype was picked up a small number of times. This chain connects TRBV6-5 to TRBJ2-2; 8 bases are shared with TRBD1. The CDR3 is 15 amino acids. From germline, CDR1 is MNHEY and CDR2 SVGAGI. With V trimmed by 6 bases and J by 7 bases, 10 bases remained unmatched. In DNA, the CDR3 is TGTGCCAGCAGCCCAGGGGGCGCGAACGTCGGGGAGCTGTTTTTT. This codes for CASSPGGANVGELFF.

This clonotype has a handful of counts. The V gene is TRBV7-2, the J gene TRBJ2-5, with 7 positions matching TRBD1. Germline-derived CDR1 and CDR2 are SGHTA and FQGNSA. The CDR3 sequence is 15 residues long. Trimming removed 5 bases from V and 9 bases from J; junction bases left unmatched: 15. CDR3 bases: TGTGCCAGCAGCCCCCGACAGGGAACTATGTTGGCCCAGTACTTC. Translated: CASSPRQGTMLAQYF.

This clonotype was seen only a few times. This rearrangement joins TRBV11-3 to TRBJ2-5; 8 bases align to TRBD2. The CDR3 contains 16 residues. The germline CDR1 and CDR2 sequences are SGHNT and YENEEA. Germline trimming cut 2 bases from V and 2 bases from J; bases unmatched to any gene: 7. This chain's CDR3 is CASSLSSPGGQETQYF. Here the CDR3 DNA reads TGTGCCAGCAGCTTATCTTCCCCGGGAGGGCAAGAGACCCAGTACTTC.

The J gene is TRBJ2-2, the V gene TRBV7-2, with D unclear. V lost 7 bases, J lost 6 bases, and 18 bases lay in between. CDR3 size: 15 residues. Germline V CDR1 and CDR2: SGHTA, FQGNSA. The CDR3 sequence: CASTPKGFRSGELFF. CDR3 in DNA: TGTGCCAGCACCCCTAAGGGATTTCGATCCGGGGAGCTGTTTTTT.

This clonotype was counted a few times. The V gene is TRBV7-2, the J gene TRBJ2-1; TRBD2 might be the D (5 bases). Germline V gene lookup returns CDR1 SGHTA and CDR2 FQGNSA. The CDR3 loop spans 14 amino acids. V dropped 3 bases and J dropped 6 bases, with 12 bases sitting between them. The DNA for the CDR3 is TGTGCCAGCAGCTTCGGGGTTTGGAGCAATGAGCAGTTCTTC. This sequence encodes CASSFGVWSNEQFF. The full variable domain, completed using reference TRBV7-2 and TRBJ2-1, is GAGVSQSPSNKVTEKGKDVELRCDPISGHTALYWYRQSLGQGLEFLIYFQGNSAPDKSGLPSDRFSAERTGGSVSTLTIQRTQQEDSAVYLCASSFGVWSNEQFFGPGTRLTVL.

This clonotype was observed a few times. V usage is TRBV7-8 and J usage is TRBJ1-5, with unresolved D. CDR3 length: 12 amino acids. Trimming took off 3 bases at V and 8 bases at J, with 8 bases between the two ends. Germline loops: CDR1 SGHVS, CDR2 FQNEAQ. The CDR3 is CASSLDLEPQHF. The CDR3 region has the DNA TGTGCCAGCAGCTTGGATTTGGAGCCCCAGCATTTT.

This clonotype has a handful of counts. The V gene is TRBV7-8, the J gene TRBJ2-1; TRBD2 matches 8 bases. Germline V CDR1 and CDR2: SGHVS, FQNEAQ. Losses at the gene ends were 4 bases for V and 0 bases for J; bases not matched to a gene: 2. This CDR3 region has 15 residues. Here the CDR3 DNA reads TGTGCCAGCAGCTCGGGGGGGAGCTCCTACAATGAGCAGTTCTTC. This translates into CASSSGGSSYNEQFF.

The table lists this clonotype with a few counts. CDR3 sequence reads: CASWGPQNTGELFF. In nucleotides, the CDR3 is TGTGCCAGCTGGGGACCACAGAACACCGGGGAGCTGTTTTTT. The rearrangement uses TRBV6-5 and TRBJ2-2, with D perhaps matching TRBD1 or TRBD2 (5 bases each). Trimming left V 8 bases short and J 1 base short, with 11 bases between. The CDR3 is made up of 14 amino acids. Germline lookup yields CDR1 MNHEY and CDR2 SVGAGI.

The rearrangement joins TRBV2 to TRBJ2-3; 8 nucleotides match TRBD1. The CDR3 contains 15 residues. The junction had 3 bases not matched to a gene; V was cut back by 3 bases and J by 1 base. Per the germline V gene, CDR1 is SNHLY and CDR2 is FYNNEI. Here the CDR3 DNA reads TGTGCCAGCAGTGACAGGGGGCGCGGCACAGATACGCAGTATTTT. Amino acid sequence: CASSDRGRGTDTQYF.

This clonotype came up a few times. V usage is TRBV7-2 and J usage is TRBJ2-7; 9 bases match TRBD2. Trimming at V came to 5 bases and at J to 0 bases, leaving 5 bases not matched to a gene. CDR3 length: 15 residues. Germline V lookup: CDR1 SGHTA, CDR2 FQGNSA. As DNA, the CDR3 is TGTGCCAGCAGCCTGACTAGCGGCTACTCCTACGAGCAGTACGTC. Translating it yields CASSLTSGYSYEQYV.